Described below is a single T cell receptor (beta chain) sequence and its context. The target antigen is unknown. These data come from a study of Ad26.COV2.S vaccination and SARS-CoV-2 variants. The protocol was immunoSEQ multiplex PCR, while the TCRdb copy is restricted to in-frame clones and leaves out a portion. The table includes about 680,000 clones, roughly 90% detected once. CDR3 length: 13 amino acids. V lost 3 bases, J lost 2 bases, and 8 bases lay in between. Germline V gene lookup returns CDR1 KGHSH and CDR2 LQKENI. Treatment meaning: some 19 received Ad26.COV2.S at low or high dose, single or two shots; five or six received placebo; per-sample allocation not given. All samples were drawn on day 63, counting from the first vaccine or placebo injection. An Ad26 vector expressing Wuhan-strain SARS-CoV-2 spike served as the vaccine. General study findings and limits: Breadth measured for non-spike TCRs was similar across vaccine and placebo recipients.

The sample in question was peripheral blood, obtained in a trial of Ad26.COV2.S vaccine versus placebo. The sequence was collected from a person aged 18 to 65 who received the Ad26.COV2.S COVID-19 vaccine or a placebo. The chain joins TRBV18 to TRBJ2-7; D unclear. The CDR3 nucleotides read TGTGCCAGCTCACCTACACAAACCTACGAGCAGTACTTC. It yields the protein CASSPTQTYEQYF. Based on the CDR3 plus reference TRBV18 and TRBJ2-7, the full variable domain is NAGVMQNPRHLVRRRGQEARLRCSPMKGHSHVYWYRQLPEEGLKFMVYLQKENIIDESGMPKERFSAEFPKEGPSILRIQQVVRGDSAAYFCASSPTQTYEQYFGPGTRLTVT.